This T cell receptor beta chain is drawn from a study of post-analysis software for immune sequencing data. This clonotype was seen more than once but under ten times. Antigen: not known. Points from the study as a whole: Relative to controls, patients with multiple sclerosis showed significantly lower normalized Chao1 diversity. Strong co-clustering by F measure linked samples that shared a preparation batch. TRBV segments more frequent in patients than in controls numbered roughly 5 and included TRBV5-6, TRBV5-1 and TRBV20-1.

This CDR3 region has 16 residues. CDR1 is DFQATT, CDR2 SNEGSKA, per germline (reference sequence). Trimming stripped 2 bases from V and 6 bases from J, with 20 bases between. The TCR beta cDNA libraries carried unique molecular identifiers. About 500,000 cDNA molecules were obtained per 1 to 10 million input T cells. Using its own MiXCR run on the PCR reads, TCRdb lists one record per CDR3 protein. This sample has about 570,000 distinct CDR3 sequences, with around a third found just once. The chain joins TRBV20-1 to TRBJ2-1, with a weak D call TRBD1 (6 bases). The sequence derives from a girl aged 2 to 17 with multiple sclerosis. Sequencing was done on a sample of blood. DNA of the CDR3: TGCAGTGCTAGACCCCTGATTGGGCAGGGGAGCAATGAGCAGTTCTTC. It yields the protein CSARPLIGQGSNEQFF.